This TCR beta chain appears in the sequencing data of a study of blood T cell repertoires in COVID-19. Study background: Specimens from acute and convalescent COVID-19 originated in the United States, Italy and Spain.

In its sample, this clone was seen once. Allocation to cohorts depended on clinical history reported by the participants. Two negative PCRs, clearance, or symptom resolution were required of recovered Cohort 3 donors. In the source study's methods: Quantification of nucleated cells was approximated via reference gene primer amplification. Profiling relied on immunoSEQ multiplex PCR, and the TCRdb table lists in-frame clones only, not all of them. V, J and clone size were drawn from that table, and D and trimming were deduced from the DNA. Found here are about 400,000 clones, less than 90% of them singletons; the top ten hold 2.5% to 3.5%. The clonotype originates from a woman aged 25 to 45 who had recovered from COVID-19. Specimen: PBMCs or T cells enriched from blood (not recorded which).

In DNA, the CDR3 is TGTGCCAGCAGCTTCCGGGGGTCTCTGTGGGGTGAAAAACTGTTTTTT. Amino acids: CASSFRGSLWGEKLFF. The J gene is TRBJ1-4, the V gene TRBV7-2; a weak D match, TRBD1 (5 bases). This CDR3 is built from 16 residues. The germline V and J ends were trimmed by 3 bases and 7 bases, with 18 bases remaining between them. Germline values: CDR1 SGHTA, CDR2 FQGNSA.